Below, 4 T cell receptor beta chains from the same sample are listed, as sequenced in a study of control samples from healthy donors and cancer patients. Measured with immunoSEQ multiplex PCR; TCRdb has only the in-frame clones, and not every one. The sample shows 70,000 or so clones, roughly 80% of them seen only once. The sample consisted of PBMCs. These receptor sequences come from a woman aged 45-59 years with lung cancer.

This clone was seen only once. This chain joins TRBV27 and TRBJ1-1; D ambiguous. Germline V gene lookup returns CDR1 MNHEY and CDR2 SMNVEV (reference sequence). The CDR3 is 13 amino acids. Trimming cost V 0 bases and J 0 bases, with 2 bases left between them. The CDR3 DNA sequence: TGTGCCAGCAGTTTATCGCTGAACACTGAAGCTTTCTTT. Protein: CASSLSLNTEAFF.

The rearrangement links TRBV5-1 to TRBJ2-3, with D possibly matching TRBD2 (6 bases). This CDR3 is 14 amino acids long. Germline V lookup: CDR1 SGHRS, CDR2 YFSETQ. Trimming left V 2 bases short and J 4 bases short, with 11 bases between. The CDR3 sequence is CASSLSLAADTQYF. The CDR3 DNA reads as TGCGCCAGCAGCTTATCACTAGCCGCAGATACGCAGTATTTT.

Here the CDR3 reads CASSWLGGIEAFF. CDR3 DNA sequence: TGTGCCAGCAGTTGGTTAGGAGGGATTGAAGCTTTCTTT. This rearrangement joins TRBV12-3 or TRBV12-4 to TRBJ1-1; D is ambiguous. The V and J ends lost 4 bases and 7 bases respectively, with 13 bases between them. CDR3 length equals 13 residues.

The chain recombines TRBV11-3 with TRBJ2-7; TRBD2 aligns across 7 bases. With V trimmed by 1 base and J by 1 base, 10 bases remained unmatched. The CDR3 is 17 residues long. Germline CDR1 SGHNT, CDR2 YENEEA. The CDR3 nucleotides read TGTGCCAGCAGCTTAGGCATGGGAGCGGGGAGTTCCTACGAGCAGTACTTC. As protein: CASSLGMGAGSSYEQYF.